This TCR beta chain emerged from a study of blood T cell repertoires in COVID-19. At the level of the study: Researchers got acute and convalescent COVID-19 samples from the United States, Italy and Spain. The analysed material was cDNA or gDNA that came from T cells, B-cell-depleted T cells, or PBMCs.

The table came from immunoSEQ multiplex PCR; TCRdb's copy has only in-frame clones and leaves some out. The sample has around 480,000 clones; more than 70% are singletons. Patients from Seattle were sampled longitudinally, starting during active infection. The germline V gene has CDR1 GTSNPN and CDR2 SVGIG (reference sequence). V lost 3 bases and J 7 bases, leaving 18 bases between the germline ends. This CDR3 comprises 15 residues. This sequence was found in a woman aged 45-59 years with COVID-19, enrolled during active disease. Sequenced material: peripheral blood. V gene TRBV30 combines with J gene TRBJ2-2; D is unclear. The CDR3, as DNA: TGTGCCTGGAGAGTGAGTGGAGCGACCGGCGGGGAGCTGTTTTTT. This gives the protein CAWRVSGATGGELFF. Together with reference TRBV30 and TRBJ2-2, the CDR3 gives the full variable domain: SQTIHQWPATLVQPVGSPLSLECTVEGTSNPNLYWYRQAAGRGLQLLFYSVGIGQISSEVPQNLSASRPQDRQFILSSKKLLLSDSGFYLCAWRVSGATGGELFFGEGSRLTVL.